This entry describes one TCR beta chain. No cognate antigen has been identified for it. There are no base qualities to consult, and no much larger clone falls within one base. The sample is drawn from a study of T cell repertoires in cytomegalovirus infection (dated by TCRdb to the late 2010s). The study in broad terms: Alongside well-studied HLA-B-restricted epitopes, the peptide stimulations were aimed at recently identified HLA-C-restricted CMV epitopes, whose presentation resists viral immunomodulation. The HLA type of each donor mattered for the analysis, because public TCR beta signatures pointed to carriage of CMV infection along with the matching HLA type.

For CDR1 and CDR2, the germline V gene lists SGHRS and YFSETQ. Counted from cysteine to phenylalanine, this CDR3 has 16 amino acids. The sequence is cut down to CDR3 DNA, 48 bases in frame from base 1. The V and J ends are trimmed by 4 bases and 0 bases, leaving 15 bases between them. Sequencing instrument: Illumina HiSeq 1500. TCRdb reworked the public reads: Q25 trimming with fastp, MiXCR clone assembly, productive beta chains retained. Identical CDR3 protein sequences are pooled into one entry, listed with their most common genes and DNA. For this sample the table gives 640,000 or so distinct CDR3 sequences, of which approximately 33% were detected only once. The ten top clones hold roughly 18% of the sample. The treatment or condition label of this sample denotes: in vitro stimulation with specific CMV peptide epitopes to enrich CMV-specific T cells. The investigation overall reported the following: The ex vivo response was dominated by HLA-C-restricted CMV-specific TCR beta clonotypes, which also provided the single most frequent clonotype in two of eight donors. Carriers of CMV infection plus the relevant HLA type were discriminated by the cumulative frequency of public TCR beta family members in the study cohort and in an independent roughly 400-donor cohort.

This receptor was identified in a human donor in good health (CMV status not recorded). Some clones in this sample may be carry-over from other donors' samples. Source: cultured PBMCs, taken from culture after CMV antigen stimulation. The rearrangement joined TRBV5-1 to TRBJ2-3, with the D gene not confidently named. The bases are TGCGCCAGCAGCGCCACGCCTGTTCAAAGCACAGATACGCAGTATTTT. Translated, this gives CASSATPVQSTDTQYF.